This T cell receptor beta chain was recovered during a study of shared clonotypes between healthy human individuals. Study-level background: Donors, aged 18 to 49, were a couple of women and a few men. Study-wide results and caveats: Investigators collected only blood, and repertoires in tissues likely differ.

Sorted-subset replicate PCR reactions were performed with around 200 ng DNA, corresponding to tens of thousands of T cell genomes. As processed by the authors: Without quality scores, immunoSEQ junctional reads could not be filtered like full-length reads. Using immunoSEQ multiplex PCR, the repertoire was profiled, and TCRdb retains in-frame clones only, with some absent. Clonal size and the V and J genes are those of that table, whereas D and trimming came from the DNA. Of millions of clones listed, 85% to 95% were seen once; the top ten hold about 0.13%. In the case of this clone: No antigen is known for it.

The CDR3 runs to 14 residues. V lost 2 bases to trimming and J lost 8 bases, with 15 bases between them. Germline V gene sequence: CDR1 GTSNPN, CDR2 SVGIG (reference sequence). The receptor comes from a man aged 18 to 30 in good health. Sequenced input: naive CD4+ T cells sorted from blood. Stated subset: CD45RA+ positively selected. The chain uses TRBV30 and TRBJ1-4, with D perhaps matching TRBD1 (6 bases). The DNA of the CDR3 is TGTGCCTGGAGTACCGGGGGCAAAAAAGAAAAACTGTTTTTT. It is translated as CAWSTGGKKEKLFF. The variable domain in full, with the rest retrieved from reference TRBV30 and TRBJ1-4, is SQTIHQWPATLVQPVGSPLSLECTVEGTSNPNLYWYRQAAGRGLQLLFYSVGIGQISSEVPQNLSASRPQDRQFILSSKKLLLSDSGFYLCAWSTGGKKEKLFFGSGTQLSVL.